Below, 27 T cell receptor beta chains from the same sample are listed, as sequenced in a study of blood T cells in healthy people across ages. The use of a sample-barcoded 5' primer and a J-beta primer mix characterized a second PCR of about 7 to 12 cycles. TCRdb reprocessed the 5' RACE reads via MiXCR and lists one record per CDR3 protein. The sample includes 750,000 to 1,000,000 distinct CDR3 sequences, roughly 29% of them seen just once. The sample was also linked to a second study, of T cells of mothers and their children.

Material: blood. These receptors all stem from a woman aged 35 to 49 in good health.

The sample holds many counts of this clonotype. A much bigger clone sits one base away, suggesting this may be a read error. The chain links TRBV29-1 to TRBJ2-7, with 8 bases matching TRBD2. Germline V lookup: CDR1 SQVTM, CDR2 ANQGSEA. The CDR3 consists of 15 residues. The trim removed 6 bases at V and 5 bases at J, leaving 15 bases unmatched. CDR3 loop: CSVNSPGLGRNEQYF. The CDR3 nucleotides read TGCAGCGTAAACTCCCCGGGACTAGGGCGAAACGAGCAGTACTTC.

The chain has TRBV28 and TRBJ2-7; tentative D call: TRBD1 (5 bases). The ends were cut back, 5 bases at V and 4 bases at J, with 18 bases in the middle. The CDR3 is made up of 15 amino acids. The germline CDR1 and CDR2 sequences are MDHEN and SYDVKM. CDR3 residues: CASSLRGRVGYEQYF. CDR3 nucleotide sequence: TGTGCCAGCAGTCTAAGGGGCAGGGTAGGGTACGAGCAGTACTTC.

This clonotype showed up many times. The V and J genes are TRBV7-2 and TRBJ2-7; D uncertain. This CDR3 has 14 amino acids. Looked up from germline, CDR1 is SGHTA and CDR2 is FQGNSA. Trimming left V 0 bases short and J 3 bases short, with 9 bases between. CDR3 amino acids: CASSLARAYYEQYF. The CDR3 DNA is TGTGCCAGCAGCTTAGCCCGGGCATACTACGAGCAGTACTTC.

This rearrangement joins TRBV12-3 or TRBV12-4 to TRBJ1-6, with TRBD1 matching over 7 bases. The CDR3 is 14 residues long. The junction had 8 bases not matched to a gene; V was cut back by 6 bases and J by 9 bases. The DNA of the CDR3 is TGTGCCAGCAGCCTGGGCAGGGGGGTTTCACCCCTCCACTTT. It yields the protein CASSLGRGVSPLHF.

In DNA form, the CDR3 reads TGTGCCAGCAGTACGGCTAGCGGGGGGCGTAGCTCCTACAATGAGCAGTTCTTC. Translation: CASSTASGGRSSYNEQFF. V gene TRBV2 combines with J gene TRBJ2-1; 11 nucleotides match TRBD2. Germline V CDR1 and CDR2: SNHLY, FYNNEI. The junction had 9 bases not matched to a gene; V was cut back by 5 bases and J by 0 bases. The CDR3 totals 18 residues.

The chain is built from TRBV2 and TRBJ2-1; D may be TRBD1 or TRBD2 (5 bases each). Germline values: CDR1 SNHLY, CDR2 FYNNEI. Trimming took 7 bases from V and 3 from J, leaving 13 bases between them. There are 14 residues in the CDR3. DNA for the CDR3: TGTGCCAGCACGGACTCAAGGGGCTACAATGAGCAGTTCTTC. Its protein is CASTDSRGYNEQFF. Full variable domain (remainder filled in from reference TRBV2 and TRBJ2-1): EPEVTQTPSHQVTQMGQEVILRCVPISNHLYFYWYRQILGQKVEFLVSFYNNEISEKSEIFDDQFSVERPDGSNFTLKIRSTKLEDSAMYFCASTDSRGYNEQFFGPGTRLTVL.

In its sample, this clonotype was seen a few times. This chain connects TRBV3-1 to TRBJ2-5; weak D call: TRBD2 (6 bases). CDR1 is LGHDT and CDR2 is YNNKEL in the germline V gene (reference sequence). The CDR3 is made up of 16 amino acids. Trimming pared 1 base from V and 0 bases from J, leaving 12 bases between. The CDR3 reads CASSQGPGLNQETQYF. In DNA, the CDR3 is TGTGCCAGCAGCCAAGGACCGGGACTGAACCAAGAGACCCAGTACTTC.

This clonotype was counted ten times or more. The chain has TRBV11-3 and TRBJ2-1, with TRBD2 identical over 7 bases. The CDR3 sequence is 15 residues long. Germline lookup yields CDR1 SGHNT and CDR2 YENEEA. Germline trimming cut 8 bases from V and 8 bases from J; bases unmatched to any gene: 15. Here the CDR3 reads CASPPRGDSVDEQFF. CDR3 sequence (DNA): TGTGCCAGCCCTCCCCGGGGGGACTCAGTGGATGAGCAGTTCTTC.

The chain employs TRBV5-1 and TRBJ2-3; 9 bases map to TRBD2. This CDR3 is built from 16 residues. The V segment lost 4 bases and the J segment 5 bases; nucleotides outside the gene matches: 11. The germline CDR1 and CDR2 sequences are SGHRS and YFSETQ. The chain's CDR3 is CASSTGASGVVDTQYF. As DNA, the CDR3 is TGCGCCAGCAGCACTGGGGCTAGCGGGGTTGTAGATACGCAGTATTTT.

This clonotype was observed a few times. The chain carries TRBV6-5 and TRBJ2-3; 13 positions match TRBD2. CDR1 and CDR2 from the germline V gene are MNHEY and SVGAGI. J gave up 8 bases and V 8 bases, and 10 bases lay outside the gene matches. This CDR3 has 15 amino acids. The CDR3 DNA reads as TGTGCCAGCTCCAGAGGGAGGACTAGCGGGGGTACGCAGTATTTT. Translated, it gives CASSRGRTSGGTQYF.

The V gene is TRBV19, the J gene TRBJ2-1; D ambiguous. This CDR3 is built from 12 residues. The germline gives CDR1 LNHDA, CDR2 SQIVND (reference sequence). Trimming removed 3 bases at V and 7 bases at J, with 7 bases between. The chain's CDR3 is CASSMGLNEQFF. In nucleotides, the CDR3 is TGTGCCAGTAGTATGGGGTTGAATGAGCAGTTCTTC. Supplemented by reference TRBV19 and TRBJ2-1, the full variable domain reads DGGITQSPKYLFRKEGQNVTLSCEQNLNHDAMYWYRQDPGQGLRLIYYSQIVNDFQKGDIAEGYSVSREKKESFPLTVTSAQKNPTAFYLCASSMGLNEQFFGPGTRLTVL.

In this sample, this clonotype turned up a few times. In DNA form, the CDR3 reads TGCGCCAGCAGCGCTATCTACGAGAGGGACACTGAAGCTTTCTTT. Translated: CASSAIYERDTEAFF. The chain joins TRBV4-1 to TRBJ1-1; no definite D call. Trimming stripped 5 bases from V and 3 bases from J, with 16 bases between. The CDR3 runs 15 residues. Germline values: CDR1 MGHRA, CDR2 YSYEKL.

The V call is TRBV3-1, the J call TRBJ1-1, with a possible D match to TRBD1 (6 bases). Trimming stripped 0 bases from V and 6 bases from J, with 11 bases between. Germline-derived CDR1 and CDR2 are LGHDT and YNNKEL (reference sequence). This CDR3 is 14 amino acids long. This CDR3 is CASSQDWPGAEAFF. CDR3 DNA sequence: TGTGCCAGCAGCCAAGATTGGCCAGGGGCTGAAGCTTTCTTT.

The rearrangement links TRBV7-2 to TRBJ2-5, with D possibly being TRBD1 or TRBD2 (5 bases each). Trimming cost V 3 bases and J 5 bases, with 13 bases left between them. The V gene's germline CDR1 is SGHTA and CDR2 FQGNSA. The CDR3 has 14 residues. The CDR3 reads CTSSLTGDGETQYF. The DNA for the CDR3 is TGTACCAGCAGCTTGACCGGGGACGGGGAGACCCAGTACTTC.

This clonotype has at least ten counts. The rearrangement uses TRBV4-2 and TRBJ2-7; TRBD2 aligns across 10 bases. V lost 0 bases, J lost 4 bases, and 6 bases stayed unmatched. Germline loops: CDR1 LGHNA, CDR2 YNFKEQ. The CDR3 totals 16 residues. CDR3 nucleotides: TGTGCCAGCAGCCAAGATAGGAGCGGGGGGGCTTACGAGCAGTACTTC. This encodes CASSQDRSGGAYEQYF.

V is TRBV29-1 and J is TRBJ2-1, with 7 bases aligning to TRBD2. The CDR3 consists of 14 residues. V lost 1 base and J lost 4; bases outside the gene matches: 4. The V gene's germline CDR1 is SQVTM and CDR2 ANQGSEA. The CDR3, as DNA: TGCAGCGTTGAAGGGACTAGGGATTACAATGAGCAGTTCTTC. As protein: CSVEGTRDYNEQFF.

This clonotype has only a few counts. The chain carries TRBV3-1 and TRBJ2-3; TRBD2 agrees at 8 bases. CDR1 and CDR2 from the germline V gene are LGHDT and YNNKEL (reference sequence). V lost 0 bases and J lost 0; bases outside the gene matches: 8. The CDR3 has 18 amino acids. CDR3 coding DNA: TGTGCCAGCAGCCAAGATTCGCCGACTAGCGCGAGCACAGATACGCAGTATTTT. Residues: CASSQDSPTSASTDTQYF.

This clonotype has just a few counts. The V call is TRBV14, the J call TRBJ2-7; TRBD1 matches 7 bases. The ends lost 2 bases at V and 0 bases at J; junction bases unmatched: 13. Per germline, CDR1 SGHDN and CDR2 FVKESK. The CDR3 is made up of 18 amino acids. CDR3: CASSQPLAGTATSYEQYF. CDR3 coding DNA: TGTGCCAGCAGCCAACCCCTCGCCGGGACAGCCACCTCCTACGAGCAGTACTTC.

This chain uses TRBV6-5 with TRBJ1-5; TRBD1 aligns across 7 bases. V trimming: 6 bases; J trimming: 0 bases; junction bases outside the gene matches: 5. Germline CDR1 reads MNHEY; CDR2 reads SVGAGI. This CDR3 is built from 15 residues. In DNA, the CDR3 is TGTGCCAGCAGACTGGACAGGTCTAGCAATCAGCCCCAGCATTTT. This translates into CASRLDRSSNQPQHF.

This clonotype was detected only a few times. J is TRBJ1-2 and V is TRBV30, with D perhaps TRBD1 (6 bases). Germline V gene sequence: CDR1 GTSNPN, CDR2 SVGIG (reference sequence). The CDR3 runs to 13 residues. V lost 5 bases to trimming and J lost 5 bases, with 15 bases between them. CDR3 sequence (DNA): TGTGCCTGGCAGGGCCAGGGGAGATATGGCTACACCTTC. It translates to CAWQGQGRYGYTF.

This clonotype appeared many times. The chain links TRBV12-3 or TRBV12-4 to TRBJ2-7; perhaps TRBD1 as D (5 bases). The CDR3 is 17 residues long. V was shortened by 4 bases and J by 1 base, with 20 bases between the two germline ends. This CDR3 reads CASSSVGQGPVSYEQYF. DNA of the CDR3: TGTGCCAGCAGTTCAGTGGGGCAGGGCCCGGTATCCTACGAGCAGTACTTC.

The gene calls are TRBV7-2 and TRBJ2-5; D may match TRBD1 or TRBD2 (5 bases each). Per germline, CDR1 SGHTA and CDR2 FQGNSA. The CDR3 runs 15 residues. The ends were cut back, 2 bases at V and 0 bases at J, with 10 bases in the middle. Written as DNA, the CDR3 is TGTGCCAGCAGCTTAAGTGAGGGGTACCAAGAGACCCAGTACTTC. Its protein is CASSLSEGYQETQYF.

The gene calls are TRBV20-1 and TRBJ1-4, with D perhaps TRBD1 (6 bases). The V gene lost 7 bases and the J gene lost 8 bases, with 17 bases spanning the gap. Germline V gene data show CDR1 as DFQATT and CDR2 as SNEGSKA (reference sequence). The CDR3 has 13 residues. The CDR3, as DNA: TGCAGTGTCCCTGGTGGGGGCGAGGAAAAACTGTTTTTT. This translates into CSVPGGGEEKLFF.

This clonotype came up a few times. The rearrangement joins TRBV20-1 to TRBJ2-7; D is uncertain. Germline lookup yields CDR1 DFQATT and CDR2 SNEGSKA (reference sequence). V was pared by 0 bases and J by 1 base, with 19 bases between. This CDR3 region has 17 residues. The CDR3 loop reads CSARDKYYSPISYEQYF. The CDR3 region has the DNA TGCAGTGCTAGAGATAAGTATTATTCCCCCATTTCCTACGAGCAGTACTTC.

This clonotype was detected many times. The CDR3 here is CASSEMGGRTDTQYF. CDR3 bases: TGTGCCAGCAGTGAAATGGGGGGGAGGACAGATACGCAGTATTTT. J is TRBJ2-3 and V is TRBV6-1; 7 bases are shared with TRBD2. CDR1 MNHNS and CDR2 SASEGT come from the germline V gene. This CDR3 is built from 15 residues. V shed 2 bases, J shed 3 bases, and the junction held 5 bases outside the gene matches.

This clonotype showed up just a few times. This sequence joins TRBV20-1 and TRBJ1-2, with TRBD1 matching over 7 bases. The CDR3 loop spans 14 amino acids. CDR1 and CDR2 (germline): DFQATT, SNEGSKA (reference sequence). V lost 3 bases and J lost 3; bases outside the gene matches: 7. The CDR3 nucleotides read TGCAGTGCTAGCCCGATAACAGGGGACTATGGCTACACCTTC. Translation gives CSASPITGDYGYTF.

This clonotype turned up a few times. The chain carries TRBV5-4 and TRBJ1-2; TRBD1 agrees at 7 bases. This CDR3 region has 15 residues. Germline V CDR1 and CDR2: SGHNT, YYREEE (reference sequence). Trimming took 4 bases from V and 0 from J; bases not matched to a gene: 6. CDR3 in DNA: TGTGCCAGCAGCACCCGACAGGGACCTAACTATGGCTACACCTTC. This encodes CASSTRQGPNYGYTF.